This record covers a single TCR beta chain. TCRdb called the 5' RACE reads again in MiXCR, with one record for every CDR3 protein. The sample yields about 100,000 distinct CDR3 sequences, approximately 19% seen once. This sample was taken from a study of spatial heterogeneity in lung cancer. Across the whole study: The authors sequenced available follow-up PBMC samples, taken a median of around two years after resection. Combinations of a unique TCR and a UMI were tallied in raw reads, and on average each appeared more than ten times.

Time point: blood at routine non-recurrence follow-up after resection. Trimming stripped 5 bases from V and 9 bases from J, with 23 bases between. CDR1 and CDR2 from the germline V gene are MNHEY and SVGAGI. There are 17 residues in the CDR3. The clonotype originates from a male donor with early-stage non-small cell lung cancer. This sample comprised PBMCs, obtained at follow-up. J is TRBJ1-6 and V is TRBV6-5; D might be TRBD1 (5 bases). CDR3 protein: CASSPNPPRVVPSPLHF. The CDR3 bases are TGTGCCAGCAGTCCCAACCCCCCCAGGGTGGTTCCTTCACCCCTCCACTTT.